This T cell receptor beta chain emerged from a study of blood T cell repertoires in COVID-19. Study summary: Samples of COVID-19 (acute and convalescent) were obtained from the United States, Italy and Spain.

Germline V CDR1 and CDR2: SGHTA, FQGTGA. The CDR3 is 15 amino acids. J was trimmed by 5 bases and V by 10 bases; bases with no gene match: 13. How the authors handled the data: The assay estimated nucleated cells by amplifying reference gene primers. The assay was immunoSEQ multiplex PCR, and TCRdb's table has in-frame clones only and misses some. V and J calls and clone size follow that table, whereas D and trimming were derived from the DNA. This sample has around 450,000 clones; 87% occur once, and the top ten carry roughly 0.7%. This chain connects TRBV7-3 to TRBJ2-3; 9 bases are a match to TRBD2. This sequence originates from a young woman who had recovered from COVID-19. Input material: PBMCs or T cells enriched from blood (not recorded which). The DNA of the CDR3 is TGTGCCACCGCCCCGGGCGGGGGGGCGGTAGATACGCAGTATTTT. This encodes CATAPGGGAVDTQYF.